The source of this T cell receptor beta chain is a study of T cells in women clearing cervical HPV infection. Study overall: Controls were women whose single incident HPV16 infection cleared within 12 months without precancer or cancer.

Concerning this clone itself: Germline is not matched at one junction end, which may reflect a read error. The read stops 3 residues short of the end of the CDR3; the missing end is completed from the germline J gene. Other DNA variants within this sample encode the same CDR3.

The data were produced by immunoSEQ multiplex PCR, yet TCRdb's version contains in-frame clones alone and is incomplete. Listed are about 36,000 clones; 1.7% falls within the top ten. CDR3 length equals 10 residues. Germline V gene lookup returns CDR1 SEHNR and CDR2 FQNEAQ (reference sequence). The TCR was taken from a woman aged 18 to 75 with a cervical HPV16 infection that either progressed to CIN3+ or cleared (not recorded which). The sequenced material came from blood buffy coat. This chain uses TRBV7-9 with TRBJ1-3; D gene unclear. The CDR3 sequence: CASGGNTIYF. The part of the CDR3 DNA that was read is TGTGCCAGCGGCGGGAACACG.